This TCR beta chain was sequenced for a study of T cell changes during pregnancy in multiple sclerosis. The protocol was immunoSEQ multiplex PCR, while the TCRdb copy is restricted to in-frame clones and leaves out a portion. Of 25,000 to 30,000 clones in the sample, approximately 94% were seen once. This CDR3 is built from 14 residues. The V gene end was trimmed by 7 bases and the J gene end by 3 bases; junction bases not matched to a gene: 7. Germline-derived CDR1 and CDR2 are MNHNS and SASEGT. This rearrangement joins TRBV6-1 to TRBJ2-3; 7 nucleotides agree with TRBD1. Specimen: CD4+ T cells from peripheral blood mononuclear cells, collected after pregnancy. This TCR was sampled from a female donor with multiple sclerosis, enrolled in a pregnancy study. The CDR3 DNA sequence: TGTGCCAGCACTTCGCCAGGGGGTACAGATACGCAGTATTTT. This gives the protein CASTSPGGTDTQYF.